The 20 T cell receptor beta chains in this list originate from one sample, sequenced in a study of T cell changes during pregnancy in multiple sclerosis. Method: immunoSEQ multiplex PCR; TCRdb's copy keeps in-frame clones and lacks some. The sample includes roughly 40,000 clones, 90% to 95% of them seen just once. Sequenced material: CD4+ T cells from peripheral blood mononuclear cells, taken in the second trimester of pregnancy. These receptors originate from a female donor with multiple sclerosis, enrolled in a pregnancy study.

The rearrangement joins TRBV6-1 to TRBJ1-1; 7 bases line up with TRBD1. The V segment lost 6 bases and the J segment 3 bases; nucleotides outside the gene matches: 10. Germline CDR1 MNHNS, CDR2 SASEGT. This CDR3 is built from 15 residues. For the CDR3, the DNA is TGTGCCAGCAGCAAAGGGGGCCTATGGGACACTGAAGCTTTCTTT. Translating gives CASSKGGLWDTEAFF.

J is TRBJ1-2 and V is TRBV6-1; 9 bases are shared with TRBD1. Germline CDR1 is MNHNS and CDR2 is SASEGT. V gave up 8 bases and J gave up 1 base; unmatched junction bases: 8. This CDR3 spans 15 amino acids. Here the CDR3 reads CASVDRGFYNYGYTF. CDR3 coding DNA: TGTGCCAGCGTTGACAGGGGGTTCTATAACTATGGCTACACCTTC.

This clone is medium-sized. The genes are TRBV19 and TRBJ2-7; TRBD1 matches at 11 bases. CDR3 length: 15 residues. Germline V lookup: CDR1 LNHDA, CDR2 SQIVND (reference sequence). V was clipped by 3 bases and J by 2 bases; unmatched bases: 3. In nucleotides, the CDR3 is TGTGCCAGTAGTATCTCGGGACAGGGGGCCTACGAGCAGTACTTC. This gives the protein CASSISGQGAYEQYF.

The chain couples TRBV30 to TRBJ1-2, with TRBD1 matching over 8 bases. V shed 2 bases, J shed 0 bases, and the junction held 2 bases outside the gene matches. This CDR3 region has 14 residues. The germline V gene encodes CDR1 GTSNPN and CDR2 SVGIG (reference sequence). CDR3 sequence: CAWSRGQANYGYTF. CDR3 nucleotides: TGTGCCTGGAGTCGGGGACAGGCTAACTATGGCTACACCTTC.

The chain uses TRBV7-9 and TRBJ2-5; 9 positions match TRBD2. Unmatched junction bases numbered 3, after V lost 5 bases and J lost 5 bases. The CDR3 has 13 residues. Germline V gives CDR1 SEHNR, CDR2 FQNEAQ (reference sequence). CDR3 amino acids: CASSALAGETQYF. Here the CDR3 DNA reads TGTGCCAGCAGCGCGCTAGCGGGGGAGACCCAGTACTTC.

This sequence joins TRBV29-1 and TRBJ1-5; maybe TRBD1 (5 bases). Germline V gene sequence: CDR1 SQVTM, CDR2 ANQGSEA. V lost 7 bases and J 0 bases, leaving 7 bases between the germline ends. The CDR3 spans 12 residues. For the CDR3, the DNA is TGCAGCGCTAGGGGTAGCAATCAGCCCCAGCATTTT. It translates to CSARGSNQPQHF.

The rearrangement joins TRBV5-6 to TRBJ2-7; 7 bases are a match to TRBD2. The CDR3 is made up of 16 amino acids. V lost 1 base to trimming and J lost 5 bases; unmatched junction nucleotides: 12. Per the germline V gene, CDR1 is SGHDT and CDR2 is YYEEEE. CDR3 loop: CASSLPRGSVENEQYF. CDR3 coding DNA: TGTGCCAGCAGCTTGCCTCGCGGGAGTGTCGAAAACGAGCAGTACTTC.

This clone was recorded once. This sequence joins TRBV7-2 and TRBJ1-1; TRBD1 is a possible D gene (6 bases). Trimming shortened V by 5 bases and J by 5 bases, and 12 bases separated the two germline ends. The CDR3 contains 13 residues. Germline V gives CDR1 SGHTA, CDR2 FQGNSA. The CDR3 sequence is CASSRTGRTEAFF. In DNA form, the CDR3 reads TGTGCCAGCAGCCGAACAGGGAGAACTGAAGCTTTCTTT.

This chain connects TRBV5-1 to TRBJ2-5; 9 nucleotides align to TRBD1. Germline CDR1 is SGHRS and CDR2 is YFSETQ. The ends lost 4 bases at V and 3 bases at J; junction bases unmatched: 10. The CDR3 extends over 16 amino acids. CDR3 protein: CASSQDGTGLEETQYF. The CDR3 region has the DNA TGCGCCAGCAGCCAGGATGGGACAGGGCTAGAAGAGACCCAGTACTTC.

The chain carries TRBV19 and TRBJ2-5; 15 positions match TRBD2. The CDR3 spans 17 residues. Germline-derived CDR1 and CDR2 are LNHDA and SQIVND (reference sequence). Trimming at V came to 5 bases and at J to 5 bases, leaving 9 bases not matched to a gene. CDR3 in DNA: TGTGCCAGTAGTCTACCGGGACTAGCGGGAGGTCAGGAGACCCAGTACTTC. It translates to CASSLPGLAGGQETQYF.

Only one count was recorded for this clone. This chain connects TRBV10-3 to TRBJ2-2; tentatively, D is TRBD2 (7 bases). V lost 7 bases and J lost 3, with 12 bases in between. Looked up from germline, CDR1 is ENHRY and CDR2 is SYGVKD. CDR3 length equals 14 residues. The DNA for the CDR3 is TGTGCCATCAAGGGGGGGCGCGACACCGGGGAGCTGTTTTTT. Protein product: CAIKGGRDTGELFF.

The V gene is TRBV6-1, the J gene TRBJ1-4, with D maybe TRBD1 (5 bases). Per germline, CDR1 MNHNS and CDR2 SASEGT. The CDR3 has 12 amino acids. Between the trimmed V and J ends, which lost 6 bases and 7 bases, there was a span of 9 bases. CDR3 in DNA: TGTGCCAGCAGGTTGGGGGGTGAAAAACTGTTTTTT. Translated, it gives CASRLGGEKLFF.

The V gene is TRBV5-4, the J gene TRBJ2-7; 13 positions match TRBD2. Unmatched junction bases numbered 6, after V lost 3 bases and J lost 3 bases. Looked up from germline, CDR1 is SGHNT and CDR2 is YYREEE (reference sequence). This CDR3 region has 16 residues. The CDR3 here is CASSSKTSGGVYEQYF. The CDR3 bases are TGTGCCAGCAGCTCAAAAACTAGCGGGGGGGTCTACGAGCAGTACTTC. Variable domain in full (rest from reference TRBV5-4 and TRBJ2-7): ETGVTQSPTHLIKTRGQQVTLRCSSQSGHNTVSWYQQALGQGPQFIFQYYREEENGRGNFPPRFSGLQFPNYSSELNVNALELDDSALYLCASSSKTSGGVYEQYFGPGTRLTVT.

The chain employs TRBV30 and TRBJ2-7; TRBD1 matches at 7 bases. CDR1 is GTSNPN, CDR2 SVGIG, per germline (reference sequence). The V and J ends lost 5 bases and 6 bases, in that order; junction bases with no gene match: 4. This CDR3 comprises 11 residues. The DNA of the CDR3 is TGTGCCTGGTCCGCAGGGGGCGAGCAGTACTTC. Protein sequence: CAWSAGGEQYF.

This chain connects TRBV11-1 to TRBJ2-3, with 7 bases fitting TRBD2. The V gene end was trimmed by 1 base and the J gene end by 2 bases; junction bases not matched to a gene: 3. The CDR3 runs 15 residues. From germline, CDR1 is SGHAT and CDR2 FQDESV (reference sequence). This CDR3 reads CASSLGGGTTDTQYF. In DNA form, the CDR3 reads TGTGCCAGCAGCTTAGGGGGGGGAACCACAGATACGCAGTATTTT.

This clone was observed once. The rearrangement joins TRBV5-8 to TRBJ1-1, with D maybe TRBD1 (6 bases). The V end lost 0 bases, the J end lost 0 bases, and 9 bases lay between the germline ends. The CDR3 contains 15 residues. CDR1 and CDR2 (germline): SGHTS, YDEGEE. Here the CDR3 reads CASSLGQAVNTEAFF. Here the CDR3 DNA reads TGTGCCAGCAGCTTGGGACAGGCGGTGAACACTGAAGCTTTCTTT.

The rearrangement links TRBV18 to TRBJ2-1; the match to TRBD2 covers 8 bases. Germline assignment: CDR1 KGHSH and CDR2 LQKENI. V lost 6 bases and J lost 5; bases outside the gene matches: 3. This CDR3 region has 13 residues. In DNA form, the CDR3 reads TGTGCCAGCTCCTCCGGGGGGGACAATGAGCAGTTCTTC. Its protein product is CASSSGGDNEQFF.

CDR3 amino acids: CASSQPGQRPYQETQYF. In DNA, the CDR3 is TGCGCCAGCAGCCAGCCGGGACAGAGACCGTACCAAGAGACCCAGTACTTC. The chain uses TRBV4-3 and TRBJ2-5; TRBD1 aligns across 7 bases. In germline, CDR1 is LGHNA, CDR2 YSLEER. There are 17 residues in the CDR3. V shed 3 bases and J 0 bases; nucleotides not matched to a gene: 10.

This clone was seen only once. The rearrangement joins TRBV19 to TRBJ1-4; perhaps TRBD1 as D (5 bases). This CDR3 region has 13 residues. The V end was cut by 2 bases, the J end by 10 bases, with 11 bases between. The V gene's germline CDR1 is LNHDA and CDR2 SQIVND (reference sequence). The CDR3, as DNA: TGTGCCAGTAGTATAACGGCAACAGGAAAACTGTTTTTT. This encodes CASSITATGKLFF.

The chain is built from TRBV19 and TRBJ1-4; 9 nucleotides agree with TRBD1. The CDR3 sequence is 15 residues long. Trimming took 5 bases from V and 10 from J; bases not matched to a gene: 11. Germline CDR1 and CDR2: LNHDA and SQIVND (reference sequence). The CDR3 region is CASSDSGQGGVKLFF. In nucleotides, the CDR3 is TGTGCCAGTAGTGACTCGGGACAGGGAGGCGTAAAACTGTTTTTT.